The clone carrying this T cell receptor (beta chain) is a singleton in its sample. The antigen is unknown. At one boundary the junction diverges from the germline segment, which might be a read error. The CDR3 has 16 residues. Germline V gives CDR1 DFQATT, CDR2 SNEGSKA (reference sequence). The data were obtained in a study of T cell repertoires in cytomegalovirus infection. MiXCR, run by TCRdb on the reads, gives a single entry per CDR3 protein. Of fewer than 650,000 distinct CDR3 sequences in the sample, roughly 42% were seen once. The starting material was cultured PBMCs, obtained from culture after CMV antigen stimulation. The chain links TRBV20-1 to TRBJ2-2; 7 bases align to TRBD2. This receptor was obtained from a human donor in good health (CMV status not recorded). Some clones in this sample may be carry-over from other donors' samples. The CDR3 DNA follows: TGCAGTTCCCCACGGGACTACCTTCCGAACAGCGGGGAGCTGTTTTTT. Its protein is CSSPRDYLPNSGELFF.